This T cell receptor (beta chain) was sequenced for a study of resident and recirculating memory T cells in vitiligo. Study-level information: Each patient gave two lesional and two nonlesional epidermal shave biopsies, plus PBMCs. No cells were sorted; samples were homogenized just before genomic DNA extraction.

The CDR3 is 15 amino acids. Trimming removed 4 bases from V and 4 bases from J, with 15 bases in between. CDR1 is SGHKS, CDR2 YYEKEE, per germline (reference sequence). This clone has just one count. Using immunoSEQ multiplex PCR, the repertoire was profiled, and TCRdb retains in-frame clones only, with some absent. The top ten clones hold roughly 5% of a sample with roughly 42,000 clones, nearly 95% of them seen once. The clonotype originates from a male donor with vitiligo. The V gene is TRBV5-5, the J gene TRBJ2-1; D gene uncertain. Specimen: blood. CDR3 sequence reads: CASSQRRSVYNEQFF. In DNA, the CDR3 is TGTGCCAGCAGCCAACGGCGGTCCGTGTACAATGAGCAGTTCTTC.